What follows are 14 T cell receptor beta chains derived from one specimen sequenced in a study of blood T cell repertoires in COVID-19 (dated by TCRdb to about 2020). Library method: the immunoSEQ multiplex PCR assay. Sourced from immuneACCESS, this table was stored by TCRdb with only in-frame sequences that have V and J called. A share of the clones is absent; for the studies checked, an unresolved V gene accounts for under half, and the remainder has no known explanation. Within this sample are approximately 180,000 clones, with 80% to 90% of them counted one time only. Around 15% of the sample rests with the top ten. Source material: PBMCs or T cells enriched from blood (not recorded which). The receptors were sampled from a man aged 45 to 65 who had recovered from COVID-19.

The sample holds many counts of this clone. The chain employs TRBV11-2 and TRBJ1-1, with D uncertain. Germline lookup yields CDR1 SGHAT and CDR2 FQNNGV. Trimming stripped 2 bases from V and 1 base from J, with 11 bases between. The CDR3 runs 15 residues. Here the CDR3 DNA reads TGTGCCAGCAGCTTACAGGCGAACCGGAACACTGAAGCTTTCTTT. This encodes CASSLQANRNTEAFF. Together with reference TRBV11-2 and TRBJ1-1, the CDR3 gives the full variable domain: EAGVAQSPRYKIIEKRQSVAFWCNPISGHATLYWYQQILGQGPKLLIQFQNNGVVDDSQLPKDRFSAERLKGVDSTLKIQPAKLEDSAVYLCASSLQANRNTEAFFGQGTRLTVV.

V gene TRBV19 combines with J gene TRBJ1-6; 7 bases map to TRBD1. The CDR3 runs to 15 residues. CDR1 and CDR2 from the germline V gene are LNHDA and SQIVND (reference sequence). V lost 4 bases and J lost 8; bases outside the gene matches: 8. The CDR3 DNA sequence: TGTGCCAGTAGTACCCCGAGGGGGCGCGATTCACCCCTCCACTTT. Amino acid sequence: CASSTPRGRDSPLHF.

The chain has TRBV3-1 (or the pseudogene TRBV3-2) and TRBJ2-6; 11 positions agree with TRBD1. This CDR3 comprises 19 residues. CDR1 LGHDT and CDR2 YNNKEL come from the germline V gene (reference sequence). With 0 bases clipped from V and 1 base from J, the junction kept 5 bases outside the gene matches. The CDR3 DNA follows: TGTGCCAGCAGCCAAGATTCCGGACAGGGGGCGTCTGGGGCCAACGTCCTGACTTTC. Its protein is CASSQDSGQGASGANVLTF.

This clone was seen a single time. The chain carries TRBV7-6 and TRBJ2-7, with 13 bases lining up with TRBD2. The CDR3 runs 17 residues. V gave up 0 bases and J gave up 3 bases; unmatched junction bases: 5. Looked up from germline, CDR1 is SGHVS and CDR2 is FNYEAQ. In DNA form, the CDR3 reads TGTGCCAGCAGCTTAGCGGGGGGACTAGCGGGGAACTACGAGCAGTACTTC. Its protein is CASSLAGGLAGNYEQYF.

The chain has TRBV7-9 and TRBJ1-1; D perhaps matches TRBD1 (5 bases). The length of the CDR3 is 14 residues. Trimming left V 2 bases short and J 1 base short, with 8 bases between. Germline V gene sequence: CDR1 SEHNR, CDR2 FQNEAQ (reference sequence). The CDR3 is CASSLLGRNTEAFF. CDR3 sequence (DNA): TGTGCCAGCAGCTTACTGGGGCGGAACACTGAAGCTTTCTTT.

J is TRBJ1-2 and V is TRBV4-1; perhaps TRBD1 as D (5 bases). The CDR3 sequence is 13 residues long. Trimming removed 5 bases at V and 4 bases at J, with 11 bases between. Looked up from germline, CDR1 is MGHRA and CDR2 is YSYEKL. The DNA of the CDR3 is TGCGCCAGCAGCGGGGGGGACGGCTATGGCTACACCTTC. The encoded protein is CASSGGDGYGYTF.

Points on this clone: The same CDR3 arises from other DNA sequences in this sample as well. The rearrangement joins TRBV3-1 (or the pseudogene TRBV3-2) to TRBJ2-3; D unclear. Deletions cut 4 bases from V and 0 bases from J, with 5 bases between. Germline assignment: CDR1 LGHDT and CDR2 YNNKEL (reference sequence). This CDR3 contains 13 residues. CDR3 sequence: CASSRQSTDTQYF. The CDR3, as DNA: TGTGCCAGCAGCCGCCAGAGCACAGATACGCAGTATTTT.

This clone was recorded many times. This sequence joins TRBV20-1 and TRBJ1-2; D gene unclear. The CDR3 is made up of 12 amino acids. V dropped 3 bases and J dropped 6 bases, with 11 bases sitting between them. The germline V gene has CDR1 DFQATT and CDR2 SNEGSKA (reference sequence). DNA of the CDR3: TGCAGTGCTAGTCGGCAGCGCGATGGCTACACCTTC. Amino acid sequence: CSASRQRDGYTF.

This sequence joins TRBV5-4 and TRBJ2-5; 9 bases map to TRBD2. The germline V gene encodes CDR1 SGHNT and CDR2 YYREEE (reference sequence). The CDR3 consists of 16 residues. After removal of 0 bases from V and 4 bases from J, the junction contained 7 bases not matched to a gene. DNA of the CDR3: TGTGCCAGCAGCTTGGTTGGCGGGGGGGCCCGAGAGACCCAGTACTTC. Residues: CASSLVGGGARETQYF. Looking up the rest from reference TRBV5-4 and TRBJ2-5 gives the full variable domain: ETGVTQSPTHLIKTRGQQVTLRCSSQSGHNTVSWYQQALGQGPQFIFQYYREEENGRGNFPPRFSGLQFPNYSSELNVNALELDDSALYLCASSLVGGGARETQYFGPGTRLLVL.

The V gene is TRBV10-3, the J gene TRBJ2-5; 12 bases line up with TRBD2. The ends lost 6 bases at V and 2 bases at J; junction bases unmatched: 7. CDR3 length: 16 amino acids. Germline V CDR1 and CDR2: ENHRY, SYGVKD. The CDR3 DNA reads as TGTGCCATCAGAGCGACTAGCGGGGGACCTCAAGAGACCCAGTACTTC. This encodes CAIRATSGGPQETQYF.

The V gene is TRBV27, the J gene TRBJ2-7; unclear D gene. V was clipped by 5 bases and J by 0 bases, with 11 bases between them. CDR3 length: 14 residues. Germline values: CDR1 MNHEY, CDR2 SMNVEV (reference sequence). CDR3 bases: TGTGCCAGCAGTATTGAGGTCAACTCCTACGAGCAGTACTTC. It translates to CASSIEVNSYEQYF.

The V call is TRBV5-1, the J call TRBJ2-1, with a tentative D call TRBD1 (6 bases). Germline assignment: CDR1 SGHRS and CDR2 YFSETQ. The CDR3 has 14 amino acids. V lost 0 bases and J lost 7, with 11 bases in between. The CDR3 region has the DNA TGCGCCAGCAGCTTGGAACAGGGAAGGAATGAGCAGTTCTTC. This sequence encodes CASSLEQGRNEQFF.

The chain recombines TRBV5-6 with TRBJ2-5, with 7 bases that match TRBD1. Trimming removed 4 bases from V and 5 bases from J; junction bases left unmatched: 11. CDR1 is SGHDT and CDR2 is YYEEEE in the germline V gene. This CDR3 has 15 residues. The CDR3 DNA follows: TGTGCCAGCAGCCTCCAGACAGGGTTTAGGGAGACCCAGTACTTC. Its protein is CASSLQTGFRETQYF.

The rearrangement links TRBV7-6 to TRBJ1-1; no clear D gene. The CDR3 runs to 15 residues. The germline gives CDR1 SGHVS, CDR2 FNYEAQ. Between the trimmed V and J ends, which lost 4 bases and 4 bases, there was a span of 16 bases. The CDR3 DNA reads TGTGCCAGCAGCTACCTTAGAGGGTTTAGCACTGAAGCTTTCTTT. It encodes CASSYLRGFSTEAFF.